The 9 T cell receptor beta chains below come from one sample, sequenced in a study of OX40 agonist ivuxolimab in advanced cancers. Library prep was done by the immunoSEQ multiplex PCR assay. Sourced from immuneACCESS, this table was stored by TCRdb with only in-frame sequences that have V and J called. A share of the clones is absent; for the studies checked, an unresolved V gene accounts for under half, and the remainder has no known explanation. The sample contains 50,000 or so clones, approximately 86% of them found a single time. The ten largest clonotypes hold approximately 0.92% of the sample. Here the sequenced sample was CD4+ or CD8+ T cells sorted from blood, taken in a trial of the OX40 agonist ivuxolimab. These TCRs come from an adult with an advanced solid tumor such as melanoma, head and neck, liver or kidney cancer.

The chain combines TRBV14 with TRBJ1-3; 7 bases are a match to TRBD1. The germline CDR1 and CDR2 sequences are SGHDN and FVKESK. Trimming removed 3 bases from V and 0 bases from J; junction bases left unmatched: 5. The CDR3 is 16 amino acids. In DNA, the CDR3 is TGTGCCAGCAGCCAGGGGACAGCCGCCTCTGGAAACACCATATATTTT. It yields the protein CASSQGTAASGNTIYF.

This rearrangement joins TRBV30 to TRBJ1-1; D may be TRBD1 (5 bases). Trimming left V 1 base short and J 5 bases short, with 11 bases between. Germline lookup yields CDR1 GTSNPN and CDR2 SVGIG (reference sequence). The CDR3 sequence is 13 residues long. The CDR3 coding sequence is TGTGCCTGGAGTGCCCTTGGGGGTACTGAAGCTTTCTTT. Its translation is CAWSALGGTEAFF.

This clone was found once. This chain connects TRBV19 to TRBJ2-7, with 8 bases fitting TRBD1. This CDR3 is 14 amino acids long. The V and J ends lost 3 bases and 4 bases, in that order; junction bases with no gene match: 5. In germline, CDR1 is LNHDA, CDR2 SQIVND (reference sequence). CDR3 bases: TGTGCCAGTAGTATCGGGACAGGACGTTACGAGCAGTACTTC. This gives the protein CASSIGTGRYEQYF.

The chain joins TRBV2 to TRBJ2-3; TRBD2 agrees at 8 bases. Trimming cost V 2 bases and J 2 bases; bases outside gene matches: 6. The CDR3 runs 16 residues. Germline loops: CDR1 SNHLY, CDR2 FYNNEI. CDR3 region: CASSEMAGGPTDTQYF. The CDR3 nucleotides read TGTGCCAGCAGTGAAATGGCGGGGGGACCCACAGATACGCAGTATTTT. Full variable domain (outside the CDR3, taken from reference TRBV2 and TRBJ2-3): EPEVTQTPSHQVTQMGQEVILRCVPISNHLYFYWYRQILGQKVEFLVSFYNNEISEKSEIFDDQFSVERPDGSNFTLKIRSTKLEDSAMYFCASSEMAGGPTDTQYFGPGTRLTVL.

This clone was observed a handful of times. The rearrangement links TRBV6-6 to TRBJ2-7, with D unclear. The CDR3 has 11 amino acids. CDR1 MNHNY and CDR2 SVGAGI come from the germline V gene (reference sequence). V dropped 8 bases and J dropped 9 bases, with 14 bases sitting between them. The CDR3 loop is CASSTADAQYF. CDR3 DNA: TGTGCCAGCTCTACGGCCGACGCGCAGTACTTC.

In this sample, this clone turned up a few times. The rearrangement uses TRBV2 and TRBJ2-1; the D gene is possibly TRBD2 (6 bases). V gave up 2 bases and J gave up 2 bases, with 10 bases separating them. Germline CDR1 reads SNHLY; CDR2 reads FYNNEI. CDR3 size: 15 residues. The CDR3 loop reads CASSESLAAYNEQFF. The CDR3 coding sequence is TGTGCCAGCAGTGAAAGTTTAGCGGCCTACAATGAGCAGTTCTTC.

Regarding this clone: Germline and junction disagree at one end, which may indicate a read error. This chain joins TRBV30 and TRBJ1-1; a possible D gene is TRBD1 (6 bases). Germline CDR1 and CDR2: GTSNPN and SVGIG (reference sequence). The CDR3 runs 14 residues. CDR3 nucleotides: TGTGCCCGGAGGAGTCCAGGGGTTAACACTGAAGCTTTCTTT. It is translated as CARRSPGVNTEAFF.

The V and J genes are TRBV27 and TRBJ1-6; D perhaps matches TRBD1 (6 bases). The germline gives CDR1 MNHEY, CDR2 SMNVEV (reference sequence). The CDR3 runs to 15 residues. V was shortened by 5 bases and J by 7 bases, with 15 bases between the two germline ends. The CDR3 region is CASSLRQVPNSPLHF. Here the CDR3 DNA reads TGTGCCAGCAGTCTCCGACAGGTACCGAATTCACCCCTCCACTTT.

CDR3 loop: CASSLGWINEQYF. CDR3 bases: TGCGCCAGCAGCCTCGGCTGGATCAACGAGCAGTACTTC. The chain couples TRBV5-1 to TRBJ2-7; D uncertain. CDR1 is SGHRS, CDR2 YFSETQ, per germline. Trimming stripped 4 bases from V and 5 bases from J, with 13 bases between. The CDR3 is made up of 13 amino acids.